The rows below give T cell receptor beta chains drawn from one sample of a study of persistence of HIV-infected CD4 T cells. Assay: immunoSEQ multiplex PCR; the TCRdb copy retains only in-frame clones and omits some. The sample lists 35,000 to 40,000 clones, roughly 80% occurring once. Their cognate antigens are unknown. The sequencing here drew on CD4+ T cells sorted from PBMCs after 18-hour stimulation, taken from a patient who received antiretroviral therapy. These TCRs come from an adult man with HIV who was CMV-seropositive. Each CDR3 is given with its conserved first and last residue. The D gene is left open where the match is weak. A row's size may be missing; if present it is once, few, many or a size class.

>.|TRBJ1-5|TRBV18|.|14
TGTGCCAGCTCGCCCGGTGGGCGCAATCAGCCCCAGCATTTT
CASSPGGRNQPQHF
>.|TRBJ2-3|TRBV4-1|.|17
TGCGCCAGCAGCCAAGATGTGGGGGTCGGGACCGCGTATACGCAGTATTTT
CASSQDVGVGTAYTQYF
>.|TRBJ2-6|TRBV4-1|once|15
TGCGCCAGCAGCCAAGAGGGCTCTGGGGCCAACGTCCTGACTTTC
CASSQEGSGANVLTF
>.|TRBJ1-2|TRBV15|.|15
TGTGCCACCAGCAGAGATAGTGAGGGACTCTATGGCTACACCTTC
CATSRDSEGLYGYTF
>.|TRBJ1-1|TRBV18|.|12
TGTGCCAGCTCACCACTAAGGACTGAAGCTTTCTTT
CASSPLRTEAFF
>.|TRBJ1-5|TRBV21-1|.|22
TGTGCCAGCAGCAAGGCCGATCGACAGGGCTTATATCTGCTCTATAGCAATCAGCCCCAGCATTTT
CASSKADRQGLYLLYSNQPQHF
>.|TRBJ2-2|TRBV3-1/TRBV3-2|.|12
TGTGCCAGCAGCCAAACTGAAGGGGAGCTGTTTTTT
CASSQTEGELFF
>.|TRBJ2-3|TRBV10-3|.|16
TGTGCCATCAGTTCCCAGACAGACCTGGTTACAGATACGCAGTATTTT
CAISSQTDLVTDTQYF
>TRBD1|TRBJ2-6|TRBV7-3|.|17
TGTGCCAGCAGACCGAATCCTCAGGGGGCTGGGGCCAACGTCCTGACTTTC
CASRPNPQGAGANVLTF
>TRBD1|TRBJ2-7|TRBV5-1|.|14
TGCGCCAGCACGCCCGGGACAGCCCCCTACGAGCAGTACTTC
CASTPGTAPYEQYF
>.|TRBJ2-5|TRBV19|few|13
TGTGCCAGTAGCGTATTGTACCAAGAGACCCAGTACTTC
CASSVLYQETQYF
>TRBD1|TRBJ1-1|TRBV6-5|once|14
TGTGCCAGCAGCTTGCAGACAGGGGGCACTGAAGCTTTCTTT
CASSLQTGGTEAFF
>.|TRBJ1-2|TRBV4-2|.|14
TGTGCCAGCAGCCAAGAACTGGTTGGCTATGGCTACACCTTC
CASSQELVGYGYTF
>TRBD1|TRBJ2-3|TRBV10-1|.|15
TGCGCCAGCAGTGAGTTCAGGGGGCGAGGAGATACGCAGTATTTT
CASSEFRGRGDTQYF
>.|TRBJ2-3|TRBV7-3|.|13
TGTGCCAGCAGCCACAGTAGCACAGATACGCAGTATTTT
CASSHSSTDTQYF
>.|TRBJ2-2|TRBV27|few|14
TGTGCCAGCAGTTTAACGGTCCTCAACCGGGAGCTGTTTTTT
CASSLTVLNRELFF
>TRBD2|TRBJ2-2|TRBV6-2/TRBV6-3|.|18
TGTGCCAGCAGTTATCCCAGACTAGCGGGGGGACACACCGGGGAGCTGTTTTTT
CASSYPRLAGGHTGELFF
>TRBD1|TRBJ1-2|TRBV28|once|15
TGTGCCAGCAGTCCTACCGGGACAGCTAACTATGGCTACACCTTC
CASSPTGTANYGYTF
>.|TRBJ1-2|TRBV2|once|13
TGTGCCAGCAGTGAGTCCGGCATCTATGGCTACACCTTC
CASSESGIYGYTF
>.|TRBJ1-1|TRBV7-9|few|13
TGTGCCAGCAGCTTAGACACGAACACTGAAGCTTTCTTT
CASSLDTNTEAFF
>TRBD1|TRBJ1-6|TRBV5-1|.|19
TGCGCCAGCAGCCGAATGTCTGTCTCAGGGACAGGGTATAATTCACCCCTCCACTTT
CASSRMSVSGTGYNSPLHF
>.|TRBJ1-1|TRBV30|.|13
TGTGCCTGGACCTTGGGCAGAAACACTGAAGCTTTCTTT
CAWTLGRNTEAFF
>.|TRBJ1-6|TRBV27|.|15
TGTGCCAGCAGCTGGACAGTGGACGGGAGTTCACCCCTCCACTTT
CASSWTVDGSSPLHF
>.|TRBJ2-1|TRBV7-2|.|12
TGTGCCAGCAGCGACCTACAGGGTAGGCAGTTCTTC
CASSDLQGRQFF
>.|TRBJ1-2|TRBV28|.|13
TGTGCCAGCAGTTTATTGACCACTTATGGCTACACCTTC
CASSLLTTYGYTF
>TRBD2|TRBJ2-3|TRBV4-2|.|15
TGTGCCAGCAGCCAAGATGGGGGGGGGACAGATACGCAGTATTTT
CASSQDGGGTDTQYF
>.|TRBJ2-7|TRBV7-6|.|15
TGTGCCAGCAGCCCCCGGATAGGCGGGCTAGGGGAGCAGTACTTC
CASSPRIGGLGEQYF
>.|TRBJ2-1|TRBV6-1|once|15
TGTGCCAGCAGTGAAGGCGGGGCCCTCTACAATGAGCAGTTCTTC
CASSEGGALYNEQFF
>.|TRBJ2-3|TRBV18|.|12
TGTGCCAGCTCACCCAGCACAGATACGCAGTATTTT
CASSPSTDTQYF
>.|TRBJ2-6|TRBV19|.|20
TGTGCCAGTAGTATAAGGGGGACTGGCTCTTTAAGATCTGGGGCCAACGTCCTGACTTTC
CASSIRGTGSLRSGANVLTF
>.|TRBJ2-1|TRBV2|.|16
TGTGCCAGCAGTGAAGGTAACGTGGGCCCATACAATGAGCAGTTCTTC
CASSEGNVGPYNEQFF
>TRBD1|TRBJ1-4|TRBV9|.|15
TGTGCCAGCAGCGCGCAGGGGGTCCCTAATGAAAAACTGTTTTTT
CASSAQGVPNEKLFF
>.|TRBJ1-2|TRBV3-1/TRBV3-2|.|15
TGTGCCAGCAGCCAAGACTGGGGGCCAAGCTATGGCTACACCTTC
CASSQDWGPSYGYTF
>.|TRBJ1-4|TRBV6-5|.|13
TGTGCCAGCGGCGGGACGTATCGTGAAAAACTGTTTTTT
CASGGTYREKLFF
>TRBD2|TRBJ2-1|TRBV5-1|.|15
TGCGCCAGCAGCTTGGCCCCGGGGGGACACAATGAGCAGTTCTTC
CASSLAPGGHNEQFF
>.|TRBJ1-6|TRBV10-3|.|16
TGTGCCCCTTCTAGGGGGGGGAAACTGGATAATTCACCCCTCCACTTT
CAPSRGGKLDNSPLHF
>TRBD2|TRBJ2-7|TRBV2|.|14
TGTGCCAGCAGCCTAAGGTCCGGGGGGAACGAGCAGTACTTC
CASSLRSGGNEQYF
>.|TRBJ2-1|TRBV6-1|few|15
TGTGCCAGCAGTGAAGAAGGAGGACCCCGCGATGAGCAGTTCTTC
CASSEEGGPRDEQFF
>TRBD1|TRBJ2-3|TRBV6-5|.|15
TGTGCCAGCAGTTACCAGGACAGGGACTCAGATACGCAGTATTTT
CASSYQDRDSDTQYF
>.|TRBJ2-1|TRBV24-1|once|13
TGTGCCACCAGTGATTTGAGTAGGTATGAGCAGTTCTTC
CATSDLSRYEQFF
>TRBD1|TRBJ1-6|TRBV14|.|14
TGTGCCAGCAGCCAGGGGACAGGGAGCTCACCCCTCCACTTT
CASSQGTGSSPLHF
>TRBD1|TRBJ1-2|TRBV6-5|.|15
TGTGCCAGCAGTTCCCCCCTATGGGACAGGGACGGCTACACCTTC
CASSSPLWDRDGYTF
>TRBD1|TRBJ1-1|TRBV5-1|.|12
TGCGCCAGCAGAGAGTGGACAGGTGAAGCTTTCTTT
CASREWTGEAFF
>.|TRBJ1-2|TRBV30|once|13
TGTGCCTGGAGTGTAGGGTCCTACGGCGGCTACACCTTC
CAWSVGSYGGYTF
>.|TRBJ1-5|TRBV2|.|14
TGTGCCAGCAGATTGGGGCAGGCAAATCAGCCCCAGCATTTT
CASRLGQANQPQHF
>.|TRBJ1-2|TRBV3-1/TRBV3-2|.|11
TGTGCCAGCAGCCAAGGTAATGGCTACACCTTC
CASSQGNGYTF
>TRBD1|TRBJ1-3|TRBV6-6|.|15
TGTGCCAGCAGTTCCGTCGACAGGGCCGGAAACACCATATATTTT
CASSSVDRAGNTIYF